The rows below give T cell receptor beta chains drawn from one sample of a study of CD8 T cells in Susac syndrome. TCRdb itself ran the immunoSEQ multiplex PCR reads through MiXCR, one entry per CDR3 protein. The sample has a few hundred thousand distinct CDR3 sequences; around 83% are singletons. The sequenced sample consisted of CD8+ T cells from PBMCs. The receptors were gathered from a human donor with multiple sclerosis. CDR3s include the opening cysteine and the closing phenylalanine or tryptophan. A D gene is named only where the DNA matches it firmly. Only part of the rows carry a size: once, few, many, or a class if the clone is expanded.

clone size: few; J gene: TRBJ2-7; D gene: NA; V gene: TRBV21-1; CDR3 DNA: TGTGCCAGCAGCGTGGACAGGGACTACGAGCAGTACTTC; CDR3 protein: CASSVDRDYEQYF
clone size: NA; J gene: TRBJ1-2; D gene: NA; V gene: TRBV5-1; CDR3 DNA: TGCGCCAGCAGCGCCGCAGGGAATTGGGACTATGGCTACACCTTC; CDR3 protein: CASSAAGNWDYGYTF
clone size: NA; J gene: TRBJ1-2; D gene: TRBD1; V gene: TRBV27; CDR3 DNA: TGTGCCAGCAGCACGACAGGGAACTATGGCTACACCTTC; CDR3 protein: CASSTTGNYGYTF
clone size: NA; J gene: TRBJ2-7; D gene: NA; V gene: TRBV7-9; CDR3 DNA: TGTGCCAGCAGCTCGGACTTTGGGGGGCCCTACGAGCAGTACTTC; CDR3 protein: CASSSDFGGPYEQYF
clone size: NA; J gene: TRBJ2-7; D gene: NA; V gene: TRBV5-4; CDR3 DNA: TGTGCCAGCAGCTTGGCGGTTGCAGGGGTCGGCGAGCAGTACTTC; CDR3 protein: CASSLAVAGVGEQYF
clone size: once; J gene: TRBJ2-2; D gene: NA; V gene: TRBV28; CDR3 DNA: TGTGCCAGCAGTTCTTCTCGGGACACAAATACGAACACCGGGGAGCTGTTTTTT; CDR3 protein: CASSSSRDTNTNTGELFF
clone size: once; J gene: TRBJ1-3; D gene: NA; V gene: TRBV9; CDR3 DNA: TGTGCCAGCAGCCCCCGATCAGACATCTCCACAGGAAACACCATATATTTT; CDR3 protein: CASSPRSDISTGNTIYF
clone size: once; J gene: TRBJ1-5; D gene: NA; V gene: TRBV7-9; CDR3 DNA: TGTGCCAGCAGCTTAGCGCATCAGCCCCAGCATTTT; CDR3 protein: CASSLAHQPQHF
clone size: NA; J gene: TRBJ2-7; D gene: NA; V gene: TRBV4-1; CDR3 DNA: TGCGCCAGCAGCCAAGACCTAGCGCCCTACGAGCAGTACTTC; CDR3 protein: CASSQDLAPYEQYF
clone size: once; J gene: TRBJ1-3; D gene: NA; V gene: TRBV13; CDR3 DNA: TGTGCCAGCAGCTTACCGGGGGTGTCCGGAAACACCATATATTTT; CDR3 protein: CASSLPGVSGNTIYF
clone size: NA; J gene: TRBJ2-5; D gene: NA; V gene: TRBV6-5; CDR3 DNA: TGTGCCAGCAGTTACTCCTCAGGGGTGGGAGAGACCCAGTACTTC; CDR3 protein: CASSYSSGVGETQYF
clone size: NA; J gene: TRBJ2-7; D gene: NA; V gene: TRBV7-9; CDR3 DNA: TGTGCCAGCAGCCCGCCCTTAGCAGTGCACTACGAGCAGTACTTC; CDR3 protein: CASSPPLAVHYEQYF
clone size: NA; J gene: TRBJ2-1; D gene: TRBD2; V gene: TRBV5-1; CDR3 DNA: TGCGCCAGCAGCTTGGCCGTATCTAGCGGCAATGAGCAGTTCTTC; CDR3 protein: CASSLAVSSGNEQFF
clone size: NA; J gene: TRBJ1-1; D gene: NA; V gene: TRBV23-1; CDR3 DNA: TGCGCCAGCAGTCAATCGGCCCCGGAGGGGCAGGGTGATGCCCTCGACACTGAAGCTTTCTTT; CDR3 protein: CASSQSAPEGQGDALDTEAFF
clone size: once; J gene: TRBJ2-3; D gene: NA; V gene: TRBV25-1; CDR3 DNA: TGTGCCAGCAGTGAATATGGGGAGTCCACAGATACGCAGTATTTT; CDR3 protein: CASSEYGESTDTQYF
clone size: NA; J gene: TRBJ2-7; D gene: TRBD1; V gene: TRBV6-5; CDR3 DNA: TGTGCCAGCAGTTCCGGGACAGGGAGCTCCTACGAGCAGTACTTC; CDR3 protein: CASSSGTGSSYEQYF
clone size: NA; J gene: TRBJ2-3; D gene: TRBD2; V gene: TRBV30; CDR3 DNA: TGTGCCTGGGCCCCCCGGACTAGCGGGAGTGCAGATACGCAGTATTTT; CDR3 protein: CAWAPRTSGSADTQYF
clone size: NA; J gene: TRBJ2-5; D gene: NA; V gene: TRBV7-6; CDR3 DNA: TGTGCCAGCAGCGACCGGTCTAGGGGGGAGACCCAGTACTTC; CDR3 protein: CASSDRSRGETQYF
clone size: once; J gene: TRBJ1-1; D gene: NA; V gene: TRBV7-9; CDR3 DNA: TGTGCCAGCAGCCGTGGGGGCCAAGCTTTCTTT; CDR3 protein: CASSRGGQAFF
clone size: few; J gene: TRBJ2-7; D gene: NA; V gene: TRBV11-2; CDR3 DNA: TGTGCCAGCAGCTTTGGGACGGGCAACTTCTACGAGCAGTACTTC; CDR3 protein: CASSFGTGNFYEQYF
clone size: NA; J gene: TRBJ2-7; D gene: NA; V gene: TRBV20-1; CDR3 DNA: TGCAGTGCTGGCCGCCGACAGGGAGGCTACGAGCAGTACTTC; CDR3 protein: CSAGRRQGGYEQYF
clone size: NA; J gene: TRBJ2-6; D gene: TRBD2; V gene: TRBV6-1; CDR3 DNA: TGTGCCAGCAGTGAAATTAGCGGGAGGCCCTATGGGGCCAACGTCCTGACTTTC; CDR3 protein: CASSEISGRPYGANVLTF
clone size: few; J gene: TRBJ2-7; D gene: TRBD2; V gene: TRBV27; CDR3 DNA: TGTGCCAGCAGTCTGGCCGGGGGGACTCCCTACGAGCAGTACTTC; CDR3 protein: CASSLAGGTPYEQYF
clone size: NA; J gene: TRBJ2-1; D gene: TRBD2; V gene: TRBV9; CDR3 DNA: TGTGCCAGCAGCGTGAGCCTAGCGGGAGTCAATGAGCAGTTCTTC; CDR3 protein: CASSVSLAGVNEQFF
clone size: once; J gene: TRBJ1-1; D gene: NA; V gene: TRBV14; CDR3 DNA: TGTGCCAGCAGCCAAATCAATGGATTGAACACTGAAGCTTTCTTT; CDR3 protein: CASSQINGLNTEAFF
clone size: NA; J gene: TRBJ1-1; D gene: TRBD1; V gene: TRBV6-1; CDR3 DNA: TGTGCCAGCAGTGAAGCGACAGGGCGGACTGAAGCTTTCTTT; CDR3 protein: CASSEATGRTEAFF
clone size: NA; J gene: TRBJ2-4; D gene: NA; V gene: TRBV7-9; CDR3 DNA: TGTGCCAGCAGCTTAGGAGGGGAGAAGGCCAAAAACATTCAGTACTTC; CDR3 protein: CASSLGGEKAKNIQYF
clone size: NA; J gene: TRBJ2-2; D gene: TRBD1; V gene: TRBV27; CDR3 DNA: TGTGCCAGCAGTTTGGCGCAGGGGGCGGACGGGGAGCTGTTTTTT; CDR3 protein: CASSLAQGADGELFF
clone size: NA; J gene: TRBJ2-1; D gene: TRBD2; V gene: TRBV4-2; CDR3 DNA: TGTGCCAGCAGCCAAGATCAAGGACTAGCGGCTTACAATGAGCAGTTCTTC; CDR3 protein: CASSQDQGLAAYNEQFF
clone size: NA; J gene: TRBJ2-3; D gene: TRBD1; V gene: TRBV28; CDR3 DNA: TGTGCCAGCAGTCTCCACCGGGACAGGGGATTATCAGATACGCAGTATTTT; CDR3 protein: CASSLHRDRGLSDTQYF
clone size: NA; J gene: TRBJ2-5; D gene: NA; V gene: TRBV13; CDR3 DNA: TGTGCCAGCAGCTTAGGCCGAGGGGCCCGAGAGACCCAGTACTTC; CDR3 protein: CASSLGRGARETQYF
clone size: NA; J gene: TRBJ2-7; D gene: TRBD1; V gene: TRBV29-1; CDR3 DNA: TGCAGCGTTGAAGGACAGGGAGTTTACGAGCAGTACTTC; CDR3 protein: CSVEGQGVYEQYF